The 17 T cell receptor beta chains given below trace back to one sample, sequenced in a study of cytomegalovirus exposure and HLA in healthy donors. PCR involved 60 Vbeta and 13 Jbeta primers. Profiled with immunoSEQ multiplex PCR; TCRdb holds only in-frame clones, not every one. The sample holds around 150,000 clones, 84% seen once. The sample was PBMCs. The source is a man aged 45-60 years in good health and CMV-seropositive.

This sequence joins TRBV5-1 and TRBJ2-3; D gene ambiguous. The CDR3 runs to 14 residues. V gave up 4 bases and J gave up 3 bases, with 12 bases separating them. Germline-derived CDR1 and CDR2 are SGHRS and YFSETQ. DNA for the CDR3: TGCGCCAGCAGCCCTACCCTAGTGACAGATACGCAGTATTTT. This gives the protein CASSPTLVTDTQYF.

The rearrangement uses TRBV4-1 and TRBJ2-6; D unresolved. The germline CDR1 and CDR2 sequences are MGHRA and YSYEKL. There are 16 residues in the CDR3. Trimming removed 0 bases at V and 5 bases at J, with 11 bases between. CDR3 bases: TGCGCCAGCAGCCAAGATATGACATCCTGGGCCAACGTCCTGACTTTC. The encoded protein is CASSQDMTSWANVLTF.

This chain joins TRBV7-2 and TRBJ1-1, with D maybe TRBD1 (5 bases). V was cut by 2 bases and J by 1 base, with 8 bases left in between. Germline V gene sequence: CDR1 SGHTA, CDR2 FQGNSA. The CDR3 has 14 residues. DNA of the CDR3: TGTGCCAGCAGCTTAAGGGGAAGGAACACTGAAGCTTTCTTT. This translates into CASSLRGRNTEAFF.

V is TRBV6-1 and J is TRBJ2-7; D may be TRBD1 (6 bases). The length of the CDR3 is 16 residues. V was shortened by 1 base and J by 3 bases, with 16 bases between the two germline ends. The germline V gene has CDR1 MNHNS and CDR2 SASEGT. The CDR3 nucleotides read TGTGCCAGCAGTGAAGGCGGCAGGGGACCCATCTACGAGCAGTACGTC. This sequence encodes CASSEGGRGPIYEQYV.

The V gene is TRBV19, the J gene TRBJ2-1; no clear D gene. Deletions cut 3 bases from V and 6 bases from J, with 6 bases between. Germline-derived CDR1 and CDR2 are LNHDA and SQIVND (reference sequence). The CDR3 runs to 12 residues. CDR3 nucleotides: TGTGCCAGTAGTATGCGAGGCAATGAGCAGTTCTTC. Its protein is CASSMRGNEQFF.

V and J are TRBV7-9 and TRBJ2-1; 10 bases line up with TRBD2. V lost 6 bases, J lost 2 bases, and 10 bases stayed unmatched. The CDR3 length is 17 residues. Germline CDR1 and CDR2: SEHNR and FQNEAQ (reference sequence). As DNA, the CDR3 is TGTGCCAGCAGATCGGACATACTAGCGGGGACCTACAATGAGCAGTTCTTC. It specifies CASRSDILAGTYNEQFF.

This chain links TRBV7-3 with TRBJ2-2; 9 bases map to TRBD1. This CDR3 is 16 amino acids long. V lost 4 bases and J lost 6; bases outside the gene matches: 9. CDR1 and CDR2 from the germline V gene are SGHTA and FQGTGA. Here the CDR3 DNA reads TGTGCCAGCAGCTCAACCTCGGGACAGGGATCCGGGGAGCTGTTTTTT. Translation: CASSSTSGQGSGELFF.

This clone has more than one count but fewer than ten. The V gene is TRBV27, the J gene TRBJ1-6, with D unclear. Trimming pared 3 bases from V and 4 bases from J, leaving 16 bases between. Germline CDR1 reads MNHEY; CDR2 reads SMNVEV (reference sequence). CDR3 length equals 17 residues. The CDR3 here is CASSFSAGPQYNSPLHF. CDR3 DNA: TGTGCCAGCAGTTTTTCGGCAGGCCCCCAGTATAATTCACCCCTCCACTTT.

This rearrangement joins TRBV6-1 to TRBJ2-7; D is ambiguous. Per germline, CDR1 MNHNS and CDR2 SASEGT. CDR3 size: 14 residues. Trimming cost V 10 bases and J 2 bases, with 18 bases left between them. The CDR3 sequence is CATEIGQSAYEQYF. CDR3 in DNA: TGTGCCACCGAAATTGGCCAGTCAGCCTACGAGCAGTACTTC.

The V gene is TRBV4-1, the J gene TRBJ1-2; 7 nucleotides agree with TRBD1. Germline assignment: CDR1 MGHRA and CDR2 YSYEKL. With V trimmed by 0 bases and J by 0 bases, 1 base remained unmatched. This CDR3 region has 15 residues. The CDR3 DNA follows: TGCGCCAGCAGCCAAGAGCAGGGGGCTAACTATGGCTACACCTTC. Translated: CASSQEQGANYGYTF.

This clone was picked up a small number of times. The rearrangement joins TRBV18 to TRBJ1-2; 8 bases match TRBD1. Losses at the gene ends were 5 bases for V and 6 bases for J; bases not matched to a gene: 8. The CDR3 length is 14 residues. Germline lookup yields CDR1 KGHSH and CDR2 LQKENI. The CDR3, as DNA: TGTGCCAGCTCATCCCTGGACAGGGCGGATGGCTACACCTTC. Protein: CASSSLDRADGYTF.

CDR3 in DNA: TGTGCCAGCAAAGAAGGGGGAGGGCTAGCGGGAGTAAGAAACGTC. Protein product: CASKEGGGLAGVRNV. The chain uses TRBV6-1 and TRBJ2-7; 10 nucleotides line up with TRBD2. In germline, CDR1 is MNHNS, CDR2 SASEGT. The CDR3 totals 15 residues.

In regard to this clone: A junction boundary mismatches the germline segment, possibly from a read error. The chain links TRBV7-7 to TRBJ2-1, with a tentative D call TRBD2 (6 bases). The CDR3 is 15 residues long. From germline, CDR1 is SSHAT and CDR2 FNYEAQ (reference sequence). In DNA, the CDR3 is TGTGCTAGCAGCCCTCTAGCGAGCTCCTACAATGAGCAGTTCTTC. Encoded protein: CASSPLASSYNEQFF.

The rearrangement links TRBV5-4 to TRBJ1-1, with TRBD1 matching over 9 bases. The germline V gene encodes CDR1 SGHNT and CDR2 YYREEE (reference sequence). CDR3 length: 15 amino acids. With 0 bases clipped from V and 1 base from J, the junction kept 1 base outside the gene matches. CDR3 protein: CASSLGTGANTEAFF. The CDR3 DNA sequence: TGTGCCAGCAGCTTGGGGACAGGGGCGAACACTGAAGCTTTCTTT. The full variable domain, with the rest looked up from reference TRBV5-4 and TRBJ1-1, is ETGVTQSPTHLIKTRGQQVTLRCSSQSGHNTVSWYQQALGQGPQFIFQYYREEENGRGNFPPRFSGLQFPNYSSELNVNALELDDSALYLCASSLGTGANTEAFFGQGTRLTVV.

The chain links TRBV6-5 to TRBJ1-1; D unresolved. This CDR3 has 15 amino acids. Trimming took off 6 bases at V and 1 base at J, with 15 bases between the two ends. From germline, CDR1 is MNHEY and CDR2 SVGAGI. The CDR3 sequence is CASSLQLQTNTEAFF. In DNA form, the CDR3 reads TGTGCCAGCAGCCTACAGCTACAAACGAACACTGAAGCTTTCTTT.

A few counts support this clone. The CDR3 loop is CASSQTGHSGNTIYF. In DNA, the CDR3 is TGTGCCAGCTCACAAACGGGACATTCTGGAAACACCATATATTTT. This chain links TRBV18 with TRBJ1-3; the D gene is possibly TRBD1 (6 bases). The CDR3 spans 15 residues. Germline CDR1 is KGHSH and CDR2 is LQKENI. V lost 4 bases, J lost 1 base, and 11 bases lay in between.

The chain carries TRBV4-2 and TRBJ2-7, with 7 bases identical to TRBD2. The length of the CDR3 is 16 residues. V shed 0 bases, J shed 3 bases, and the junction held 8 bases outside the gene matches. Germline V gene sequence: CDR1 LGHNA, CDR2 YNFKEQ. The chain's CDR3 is CASSQDNKAGYYEQYV. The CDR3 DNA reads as TGTGCCAGCAGCCAAGATAATAAAGCGGGGTACTACGAGCAGTACGTC.